The 12 T cell receptor beta chains in this list originate from one sample, sequenced in a study of CD8+ T cells in alopecia areata. Extraction of RNA preceded its reverse transcription into cDNA, which served as the sequencing template. The method was immunoSEQ multiplex PCR; TCRdb's version includes in-frame clones alone and lacks a portion of them. The repertoire holds roughly 120,000 clones, with about 59% as singletons. Treatment specified: oral pan-JAK inhibitor, 5-10 mg twice daily. The starting material was CD8+ T cells sorted from blood, obtained at week 24, from a patient treated with tofacitinib. These receptors were collected from a human donor with alopecia areata.

The chain combines TRBV29-1 with TRBJ1-2, with D possibly matching TRBD1 (6 bases). The germline V and J ends were trimmed by 6 bases and 8 bases, with 16 bases remaining between them. Germline CDR1 is SQVTM and CDR2 is ANQGSEA. The CDR3 sequence is 12 residues long. CDR3 sequence (DNA): TGCAGCGTCGACCCAGGGGAACGGGGCTACACCTTC. Translation gives CSVDPGERGYTF.

This clone was observed a single time. This chain joins TRBV6-5 and TRBJ2-1; 8 bases are a match to TRBD1. CDR1 and CDR2 from the germline V gene are MNHEY and SVGAGI. With V trimmed by 5 bases and J by 5 bases, 8 bases remained unmatched. The CDR3 has 15 amino acids. CDR3 coding DNA: TGTGCCAGCAGTACCGGACAGGGAAGAAACAATGAGCAGTTCTTC. Its protein is CASSTGQGRNNEQFF.

This chain connects TRBV6-5 to TRBJ2-7; tentative D call: TRBD1 (6 bases). Germline CDR1 MNHEY, CDR2 SVGAGI. Trimming stripped 2 bases from V and 6 bases from J, with 11 bases between. The CDR3 consists of 13 residues. CDR3 coding DNA: TGTGCCAGCAGTTACAATCAGGGGAGCGAGCAGTACTTC. It codes for CASSYNQGSEQYF.

This clone was seen a single time. The chain is built from TRBV7-9 and TRBJ2-2; D is unclear. The CDR3 totals 14 residues. Trimming left V 5 bases short and J 3 bases short, with 10 bases between. Germline loops: CDR1 SEHNR, CDR2 FQNEAQ (reference sequence). CDR3 amino acids: CASSPDVYTGELFF. The CDR3, as DNA: TGTGCCAGCAGCCCAGACGTATACACCGGGGAGCTGTTTTTT.

The chain carries TRBV6-5 and TRBJ2-1; TRBD2 matches at 10 bases. CDR1 and CDR2 (germline): MNHEY, SVGAGI. The CDR3 totals 15 residues. V lost 5 bases and J lost 9; bases outside the gene matches: 10. CDR3 residues: CASSPWGSGGFEQFF. CDR3 nucleotides: TGTGCCAGCAGTCCCTGGGGTAGCGGGGGGTTTGAGCAGTTCTTC.

This sequence joins TRBV14 and TRBJ2-2; no clear D gene. V dropped 3 bases and J dropped 3 bases, with 11 bases sitting between them. Germline V gives CDR1 SGHDN, CDR2 FVKESK. The length of the CDR3 is 15 residues. The CDR3 sequence is CASSQGSKYTGELFF. CDR3 coding DNA: TGTGCCAGCAGCCAGGGATCTAAGTACACCGGGGAGCTGTTTTTT. Supplemented by reference TRBV14 and TRBJ2-2, the full variable domain reads EAGVTQFPSHSVIEKGQTVTLRCDPISGHDNLYWYRRVMGKEIKFLLHFVKESKQDESGMPNNRFLAERTGGTYSTLKVQPAELEDSGVYFCASSQGSKYTGELFFGEGSRLTVL.

Concerning this clone: A much larger clone differs by one base, so this may be a read error. The gene calls are TRBV9 and TRBJ1-1; D possibly corresponds to TRBD1 (5 bases). The germline gives CDR1 SGDLS, CDR2 YYNGEE. The V gene lost 4 bases and the J gene lost 1 base, with 8 bases spanning the gap. The CDR3 extends over 13 amino acids. The DNA for the CDR3 is TGTGCCAGCAGCCCCGGGGCGAACACTGAAGCTTTCTTT. Residues: CASSPGANTEAFF.

A few counts support this clone. The chain links TRBV23-1 to TRBJ2-3, with 10 bases identical to TRBD1. TRBV23-1 is treated as an ORF (open reading frame) with a function not yet certain. The CDR3 spans 17 residues. Losses at the gene ends were 3 bases for V and 7 bases for J; bases not matched to a gene: 13. CDR3 nucleotides: TGCGCCAGCAGTCACCCTAAGGGACAGGGGCGAGGGCATACGCAGTATTTT. Translating it yields CASSHPKGQGRGHTQYF.

The DNA for the CDR3 is TGCGCCAGCAGCCAATTAGCGGGGTACACCGGGGAGCTGTTTTTT. This encodes CASSQLAGYTGELFF. This rearrangement joins TRBV4-3 to TRBJ2-2; TRBD2 agrees at 8 bases. Germline-derived CDR1 and CDR2 are LGHNA and YSLEER. The junction had 2 bases not matched to a gene; V was cut back by 2 bases and J by 3 bases. This CDR3 contains 15 residues.

The chain carries TRBV27 and TRBJ2-3; D gene unclear. V was trimmed by 2 bases and J by 4 bases, leaving 16 bases between them. CDR3 length: 16 residues. The germline CDR1 and CDR2 sequences are MNHEY and SMNVEV (reference sequence). The CDR3 is CASSLSWVGFADTQYF. CDR3 in DNA: TGTGCCAGCAGTTTAAGCTGGGTAGGTTTCGCAGATACGCAGTATTTT.

The chain employs TRBV6-5 and TRBJ2-5; TRBD2 agrees at 9 bases. With 2 bases clipped from V and 5 bases from J, the junction kept 6 bases outside the gene matches. The length of the CDR3 is 15 residues. Germline CDR1 and CDR2: MNHEY and SVGAGI. CDR3 loop: CASSYGLAGDETQYF. The CDR3 DNA reads TGTGCCAGCAGTTACGGGTTAGCGGGGGACGAGACCCAGTACTTC.

The chain links TRBV4-3 to TRBJ1-5, with D tentatively TRBD1 (5 bases). The germline V gene has CDR1 LGHNA and CDR2 YSLEER. The CDR3 has 17 amino acids. The germline V and J ends were trimmed by 0 bases and 0 bases, with 12 bases remaining between them. DNA for the CDR3: TGCGCCAGCAGCCAAGATCTGACAGCAGATAGCAATCAGCCCCAGCATTTT. Its protein is CASSQDLTADSNQPQHF.